This T cell receptor beta chain was obtained from a study of blood T cell repertoires in COVID-19. At the level of the study: T cells, B-cell-depleted T cells, or PBMCs provided the cDNA or gDNA that served as material.

As originally analysed: Reference gene primer amplification yielded estimated nucleated cell counts. The table came from immunoSEQ multiplex PCR; TCRdb's copy has only in-frame clones and leaves some out. V and J calls and clone size come straight from that table; D and trimming were deduced from the DNA. The sample gives roughly 300,000 clones, about 86% of which show up once; about 1.2% is in the top ten. This CDR3 spans 13 amino acids. V gave up 6 bases and J gave up 10 bases, with 16 bases separating them. The germline V gene has CDR1 MNHEY and CDR2 SVGEGT. Sequencing was performed on peripheral blood. The chain carries TRBV6-2 or TRBV6-3 and TRBJ2-1, with TRBD1 as a possible D gene (5 bases). The TCR comes from a woman in her fifties or sixties with acute or convalescent COVID-19. The CDR3 is CASSVFRANEQFF. CDR3 DNA: TGTGCCAGCAGCGTCTTCAGGGCTAACGAGCAGTTCTTC.